These 8 T cell receptor beta chains were sequenced from one sample in a study of glioma-infiltrating T cells after dendritic cell vaccination. The table came from immunoSEQ multiplex PCR; TCRdb's copy has only in-frame clones and leaves some out. The sample holds around 10,000 clones; 81% are singletons and the top ten take over 40%. Time point in this sample: after dendritic cell vaccination, including at tumor progression/relapse. The sample was blood, taken after dendritic cell vaccination. Receptor source: a human donor with glioblastoma.

This clone has more than one count but fewer than ten. V and J are TRBV7-8 and TRBJ1-4; 7 bases are a match to TRBD1. The CDR3 runs to 16 residues. V lost 4 bases to trimming and J lost 5 bases; unmatched junction nucleotides: 10. Looked up from germline, CDR1 is SGHVS and CDR2 is FQNEAQ. CDR3 coding DNA: TGTGCCAGCAGCTCCTTACAGGGGAGAGGGAATGAAAAACTGTTTTTT. The encoded protein is CASSSLQGRGNEKLFF.

This chain joins TRBV29-1 and TRBJ1-1; perhaps TRBD1 as D (5 bases). Germline assignment: CDR1 SQVTM and CDR2 ANQGSEA. Trimming pared 3 bases from V and 4 bases from J, leaving 9 bases between. The CDR3 length is 12 residues. The CDR3 protein is CSVDVGGTEAFF. The CDR3 bases are TGCAGCGTTGACGTGGGGGGCACTGAAGCTTTCTTT.

The chain uses TRBV28 and TRBJ2-4; 7 bases line up with TRBD2. With 4 bases clipped from V and 1 base from J, the junction kept 10 bases outside the gene matches. The V gene's germline CDR1 is MDHEN and CDR2 SYDVKM. This CDR3 has 17 residues. The CDR3: CASSSLADYGAKNIQYF. The CDR3 DNA reads as TGTGCCAGCAGTTCTCTAGCGGACTACGGGGCCAAAAACATTCAGTACTTC.

The chain has TRBV6-1 and TRBJ1-1; a possible D gene is TRBD1 (6 bases). The CDR3 runs 17 residues. The V gene lost 2 bases and the J gene lost 3 bases, with 19 bases spanning the gap. CDR1 MNHNS and CDR2 SASEGT come from the germline V gene. The CDR3 protein is CASSEIWQGRSYTEAFF. The CDR3 coding sequence is TGTGCCAGCAGTGAAATTTGGCAGGGGCGCAGCTACACTGAAGCTTTCTTT.

CDR3 sequence: CAISETGSYEQYF. CDR3 bases: TGTGCCATCTCGGAGACTGGAAGCTACGAGCAGTACTTC. The V gene is TRBV10-3, the J gene TRBJ2-7; no clear D gene. The germline V gene encodes CDR1 ENHRY and CDR2 SYGVKD. CDR3 length: 13 amino acids. Trimming left V 8 bases short and J 3 bases short, with 14 bases between.

This clone is a singleton in its sample. The rearrangement uses TRBV6-1 and TRBJ1-2, with D tentatively TRBD1 (5 bases). This CDR3 region has 13 residues. V lost 8 bases and J 1 base, leaving 11 bases between the germline ends. Germline V gene sequence: CDR1 MNHNS, CDR2 SASEGT. Here the CDR3 reads CASARQFNYGYTF. The CDR3 DNA is TGTGCCAGCGCACGACAGTTTAACTATGGCTACACCTTC.

The chain uses TRBV29-1 and TRBJ1-1; perhaps TRBD1 as D (5 bases). The germline V gene encodes CDR1 SQVTM and CDR2 ANQGSEA. V shed 3 bases and J shed 4 bases, with 12 bases lying between them. The CDR3 has 13 amino acids. The CDR3 region has the DNA TGCAGCGTTGATGGGGGGACGCTCACTGAAGCTTTCTTT. It translates to CSVDGGTLTEAFF.

CDR3 amino acids: CASSFWSSDTQYF. DNA for the CDR3: TGTGCCAGCAGCTTTTGGAGCTCAGATACGCAGTATTTT. The rearrangement uses TRBV5-4 and TRBJ2-3; D uncertain. Germline V lookup: CDR1 SGHNT, CDR2 YYREEE (reference sequence). The CDR3 totals 13 residues. V lost 2 bases, J lost 4 bases, and 8 bases lay in between.